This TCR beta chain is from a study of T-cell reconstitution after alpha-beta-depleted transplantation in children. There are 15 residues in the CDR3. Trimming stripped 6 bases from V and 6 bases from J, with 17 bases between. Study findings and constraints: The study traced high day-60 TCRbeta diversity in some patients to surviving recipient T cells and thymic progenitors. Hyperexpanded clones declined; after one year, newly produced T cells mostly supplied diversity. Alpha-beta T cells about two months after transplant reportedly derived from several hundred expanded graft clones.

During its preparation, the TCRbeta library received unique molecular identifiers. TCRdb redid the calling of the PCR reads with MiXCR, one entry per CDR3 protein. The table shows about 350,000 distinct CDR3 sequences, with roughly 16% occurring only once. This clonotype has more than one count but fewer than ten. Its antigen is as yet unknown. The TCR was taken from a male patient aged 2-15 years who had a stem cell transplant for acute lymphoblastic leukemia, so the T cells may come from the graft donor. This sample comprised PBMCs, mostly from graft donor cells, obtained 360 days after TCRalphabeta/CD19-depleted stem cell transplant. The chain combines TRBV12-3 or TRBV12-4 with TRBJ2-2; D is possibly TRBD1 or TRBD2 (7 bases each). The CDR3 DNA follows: TGTGCCAGCAGGCAGGGGGGAGGGGCAGCCGGGGAGCTGTTTTTT. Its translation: CASRQGGGAAGELFF.